A single sample is the source of the 3 T cell receptor beta chains below, sequenced in a study of blood T cells in healthy people across ages. For the second PCR, which ran for roughly 7 to 11 cycles, a sample-barcoded 5' primer and a J-beta primer mix were used. TCRdb recomputed calls from the 5' RACE reads with MiXCR, one row per CDR3 protein. Among roughly 730,000 distinct CDR3 sequences listed, about 61% were seen once. Sequencing was carried out using blood. These receptor sequences come from a man aged 40-50 years in good health.

With respect to this clonotype: Possible read error: a much larger clone is one base away. The rearrangement uses TRBV28 and TRBJ2-7; weak D call: TRBD2 (5 bases). V was cut by 8 bases and J by 9 bases, with 17 bases left in between. This CDR3 spans 12 amino acids. Per germline, CDR1 MDHEN and CDR2 SYDVKM. In DNA, the CDR3 is TGTGCCAGCGGGAGTACTTCCCACGGGCAGTACTTC. This encodes CASGSTSHGQYF.

V is TRBV3-1 and J is TRBJ2-7, with D possibly being TRBD2 (6 bases). V was cut by 5 bases and J by 5 bases, with 16 bases left in between. Looked up from germline, CDR1 is LGHDT and CDR2 is YNNKEL (reference sequence). This CDR3 has 14 amino acids. DNA for the CDR3: TGTGCCAGCAGCGTGACGGGGAGGAATAACGAGCAGTACTTC. This encodes CASSVTGRNNEQYF.

The chain has TRBV3-1 and TRBJ1-2; no reliable D call. CDR1 is LGHDT and CDR2 is YNNKEL in the germline V gene (reference sequence). This CDR3 is 12 amino acids long. Trimming pared 0 bases from V and 6 bases from J, leaving 5 bases between. The DNA for the CDR3 is TGTGCCAGCAGCCAAGAAGTGGATGGCTACACCTTC. It yields the protein CASSQEVDGYTF.